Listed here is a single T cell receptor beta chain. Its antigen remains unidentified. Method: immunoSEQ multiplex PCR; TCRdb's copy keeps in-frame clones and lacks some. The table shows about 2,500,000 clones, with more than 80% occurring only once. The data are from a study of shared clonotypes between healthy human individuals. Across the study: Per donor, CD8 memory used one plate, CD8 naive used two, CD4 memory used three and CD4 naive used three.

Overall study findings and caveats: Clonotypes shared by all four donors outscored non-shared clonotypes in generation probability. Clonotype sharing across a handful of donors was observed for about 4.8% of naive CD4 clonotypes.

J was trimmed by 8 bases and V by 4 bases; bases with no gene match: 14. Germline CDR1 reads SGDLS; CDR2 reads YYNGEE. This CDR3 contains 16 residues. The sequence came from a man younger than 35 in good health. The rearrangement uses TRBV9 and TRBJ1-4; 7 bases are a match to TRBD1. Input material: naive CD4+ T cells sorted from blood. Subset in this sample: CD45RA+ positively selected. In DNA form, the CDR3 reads TGTGCCAGCAGCCCCAACCGAGGACAGGATCGAGAAAAACTGTTTTTT. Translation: CASSPNRGQDREKLFF. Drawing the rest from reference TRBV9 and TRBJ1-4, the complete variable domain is DSGVTQTPKHLITATGQRVTLRCSPRSGDLSVYWYQQSLDQGLQFLIQYYNGEERAKGNILERFSAQQFPDLHSELNLSSLELGDSALYFCASSPNRGQDREKLFFGSGTQLSVL.